This T cell receptor (beta chain) was captured in a study of T cell changes during pregnancy in multiple sclerosis. This CDR3 region has 14 residues. Germline-derived CDR1 and CDR2 are SGHDN and FVKESK. V shed 2 bases and J 9 bases; nucleotides not matched to a gene: 6. The method was immunoSEQ multiplex PCR; TCRdb's version includes in-frame clones alone and lacks a portion of them. In the table there are around 80,000 clones, around 94% of which are singletons. The sequence derives from a female donor in good health, enrolled as a control in a pregnancy study. The starting material was peripheral blood, obtained in the second trimester of pregnancy. This rearrangement joins TRBV14 to TRBJ2-1; 8 bases fit TRBD2. CDR3 amino acids: CASSQSSGSLEQFF. The CDR3 DNA follows: TGTGCCAGCAGCCAATCAAGCGGGAGTCTTGAGCAGTTCTTC.